This T cell receptor (beta chain) was obtained from a study of cytomegalovirus exposure and HLA in healthy donors. V lost 3 bases and J lost 7, with 14 bases in between. Germline lookup yields CDR1 SGHRS and CDR2 YFSETQ. The CDR3 extends over 13 amino acids. In the PCR, 60 Vbeta and 13 Jbeta primers were used. Repertoires were generated with immunoSEQ multiplex PCR, while TCRdb's copy carries only in-frame clones and drops some. The table has some 160,000 clones, roughly 80% seen once. In the case of this clone: Its antigen is undetermined.

Overall study findings and caveats: TCR beta chains numbering some 160 were designated cytomegalovirus-associated. There were a few CMV-associated chains whose specificity for CMV antigens was confirmed in vitro. Most TCR sequences showed up rarely, but some public TCRs showed up in many donors. Later on, an analysis tied 15,000 to 20,000 TCR beta sequences to HLA alleles at 0.05 false discovery rate.

This receptor was taken from a man aged 45-65 years in good health and CMV-seropositive. The sequenced sample consisted of PBMCs. V usage is TRBV5-1 and J usage is TRBJ2-7; D may be TRBD1 (6 bases). The CDR3 protein is CASSSGQTLEQYF. For the CDR3, the DNA is TGCGCCAGCAGCTCTGGACAGACCTTAGAGCAGTACTTC.